One sample yielded the 10 T cell receptor beta chains listed below, sequenced in a study of cytomegalovirus exposure and HLA in healthy donors (dated by TCRdb to about 2017). The library was produced with the immunoSEQ multiplex PCR assay. A mixture of 60 forward primers for TCR Vbeta segments and 13 reverse primers for TCR Jbeta segments was used in the multiplex PCR. TCRdb retrieved this table from immuneACCESS and kept in-frame rearrangements only. Not all clones are present; in checked studies, unresolved V genes account for under half, and no reason is known for the remainder. The sample has about 140,000 clones on record, approximately 73% of them singletons. The top ten clones comprise about 1.2% of the sample. The sample comprised PBMCs. Source of these receptors: a middle-aged woman in good health and CMV-seronegative.

This chain connects TRBV5-4 to TRBJ1-2; D is ambiguous. The CDR3 extends over 16 amino acids. The V end lost 0 bases, the J end lost 5 bases, and 17 bases lay between the germline ends. The germline V gene has CDR1 SGHNT and CDR2 YYREEE (reference sequence). The CDR3 sequence: CASSLAVADYGYGYTF. The CDR3 nucleotides are TGTGCCAGCAGCTTGGCCGTGGCAGACTACGGATATGGCTACACCTTC.

The chain joins TRBV28 to TRBJ1-2, with D hard to call. With 6 bases removed from V and 6 bases from J, the gap between germline ends came to 14 bases. The V gene's germline CDR1 is MDHEN and CDR2 SYDVKM. CDR3 length: 13 residues. The CDR3 nucleotides are TGTGCCAGCAGCCAATACTTGATCAATGGCTACACCTTC. Translating gives CASSQYLINGYTF.

V gene TRBV7-9 combines with J gene TRBJ2-1, with TRBD2 matching 7 bases. The CDR3 contains 14 residues. V trimming: 2 bases; J trimming: 5 bases; junction bases outside the gene matches: 3. Germline values: CDR1 SEHNR, CDR2 FQNEAQ (reference sequence). CDR3 in DNA: TGTGCCAGCAGCTTACTTAGCGGGCACAATGAGCAGTTCTTC. Residues: CASSLLSGHNEQFF. Drawing the rest from reference TRBV7-9 and TRBJ2-1, the complete variable domain is DTGVSQNPRHKITKRGQNVTFRCDPISEHNRLYWYRQTLGQGPEFLTYFQNEAQLEKSRLLSDRFSAERPKGSFSTLEIQRTEQGDSAMYLCASSLLSGHNEQFFGPGTRLTVL.

The chain employs TRBV5-4 and TRBJ2-7, with TRBD2 identical over 7 bases. The germline CDR1 and CDR2 sequences are SGHNT and YYREEE (reference sequence). Trimming at V came to 3 bases and at J to 6 bases, leaving 12 bases not matched to a gene. The CDR3 spans 15 residues. The CDR3 coding sequence is TGTGCCAGCAGCTCGAGCTGGATGCCTAGCGGCGAGCAGTACTTC. It yields the protein CASSSSWMPSGEQYF.

The chain joins TRBV9 to TRBJ1-3; 7 bases agree with TRBD1. The V gene end was trimmed by 3 bases and the J gene end by 0 bases; junction bases not matched to a gene: 3. Germline V gene data show CDR1 as SGDLS and CDR2 as YYNGEE. This CDR3 has 15 residues. CDR3 in amino acids: CASSEGQSSGNTIYF. DNA of the CDR3: TGTGCCAGCAGCGAGGGACAGAGCTCTGGAAACACCATATATTTT.

The count of this clone is one. The chain couples TRBV6-1 to TRBJ1-6, with no clear D. The germline V gene has CDR1 MNHNS and CDR2 SASEGT. The ends were cut back, 4 bases at V and 2 bases at J, with 9 bases in the middle. The CDR3 runs to 15 residues. This CDR3 is CASSGRTTYNSPLHF. The CDR3 nucleotides read TGTGCCAGCAGTGGGCGGACTACCTATAATTCACCCCTCCACTTT.

The chain links TRBV6-1 to TRBJ2-3; TRBD2 aligns across 7 bases. V was clipped by 6 bases and J by 6 bases; unmatched bases: 12. This CDR3 contains 15 residues. In germline, CDR1 is MNHNS, CDR2 SASEGT. Here the CDR3 reads CASRAAGRGRDTQYF. CDR3 coding DNA: TGTGCCAGCAGAGCAGCGGGGCGCGGACGGGATACGCAGTATTTT.

About this clone itself: The junction shows a germline mismatch at one end, possibly a read error. V and J are TRBV7-9 and TRBJ2-2; no clear D. From germline, CDR1 is SEHNR and CDR2 FQNEAQ (reference sequence). The CDR3 runs to 12 residues. CDR3 sequence: CSSSSPTGELFF. The CDR3 DNA is TGTTCCAGCAGCTCCCCAACCGGGGAGCTGTTTTTT.

This clone was seen once. The chain has TRBV5-1 and TRBJ2-5, with TRBD1 identical over 7 bases. The CDR3 has 18 residues. The J segment lost 5 bases and the V segment lost 0 bases, leaving 16 bases of the junction unmatched. CDR1 SGHRS and CDR2 YFSETQ come from the germline V gene. CDR3 in amino acids: CASSLGPATGLYPETQYF. In DNA form, the CDR3 reads TGCGCCAGCAGCTTGGGACCTGCGACAGGGCTTTATCCGGAGACCCAGTACTTC. Looking up the rest from reference TRBV5-1 and TRBJ2-5 gives the full variable domain: KAGVTQTPRYLIKTRGQQVTLSCSPISGHRSVSWYQQTPGQGLQFLFEYFSETQRNKGNFPGRFSGRQFSNSRSEMNVSTLELGDSALYLCASSLGPATGLYPETQYFGPGTRLLVL.

The rearrangement joins TRBV9 to TRBJ1-3, with 7 bases aligning to TRBD1. Germline assignment: CDR1 SGDLS and CDR2 YYNGEE. Trimming cost V 4 bases and J 3 bases; bases outside gene matches: 7. CDR3 length: 15 amino acids. CDR3 protein: CASSPAGGFGNTIYF. DNA of the CDR3: TGTGCCAGCAGCCCTGCAGGGGGTTTTGGAAACACCATATATTTT. The full variable domain, with the rest looked up from reference TRBV9 and TRBJ1-3, is DSGVTQTPKHLITATGQRVTLRCSPRSGDLSVYWYQQSLDQGLQFLIQYYNGEERAKGNILERFSAQQFPDLHSELNLSSLELGDSALYFCASSPAGGFGNTIYFGEGSWLTVV.